This record concerns one T cell receptor beta chain sequence. Authors' data handling: Amplifying reference gene primers gave estimates of nucleated cell counts. Measured with immunoSEQ multiplex PCR; TCRdb has only the in-frame clones, and not every one. V, J and clone size are those of that table, while D and trimming were read from the DNA. Of roughly 100,000 clones in the sample, around 90% were seen once. The record originates from a study of blood T cell repertoires in COVID-19. For the study at large: Italy, Spain and the United States were the sources of the convalescent and acute COVID-19 samples. The analysed material was cDNA or gDNA that came from T cells, B-cell-depleted T cells, or PBMCs.

V dropped 6 bases and J dropped 10 bases, with 25 bases sitting between them. CDR3 length: 15 residues. Sample: peripheral blood. This sequence was found in a man aged 50 or older in a cohort sampled during active COVID-19. The chain links TRBV5-3 to TRBJ1-1; no reliable D call. TRBV5-3 is given ORF status, its function remaining uncertain. CDR3 sequence reads: CARNFPRRAPGGAFF. CDR3 DNA sequence: TGTGCCAGAAACTTTCCACGGAGGGCTCCGGGAGGAGCTTTCTTT.